This TCR beta chain was profiled in a study of OX40 agonist ivuxolimab in advanced cancers. Study-wide background: Ivuxolimab, an agonistic anti-OX40 (CD134) antibody, was given to patients. Patients receiving dose escalation had hepatocellular carcinoma, melanoma, renal cell or head and neck cancer. Eligibility rules accepted prior anti-PD-1, anti-PD-L1 or anti-CTLA-4 therapy, and 40% to 50% had some. One patient with hepatocellular carcinoma and two with cutaneous melanoma, three in all, had partial responses.

This clone was found a few times. Produced via immunoSEQ multiplex PCR; TCRdb's table is partial and in-frame only. The profile shows 72,000 or so clones, about 85% of them singletons. Germline V gene sequence: CDR1 MNHEY, CDR2 SVGAGI. CDR3 length: 14 amino acids. The V gene end was trimmed by 6 bases and the J gene end by 6 bases; junction bases not matched to a gene: 11. The sample here was CD4+ or CD8+ T cells sorted from blood, taken in a trial of the OX40 agonist ivuxolimab. The rearrangement links TRBV6-5 to TRBJ2-7; the match to TRBD2 covers 7 bases. The sequence was collected from an adult with an advanced solid tumor such as melanoma, head and neck, liver or kidney cancer. CDR3 protein: CASSLLGGGIEQYF. DNA for the CDR3: TGTGCCAGCAGCCTTCTGGGGGGGGGAATCGAGCAGTACTTC.